This record covers a single TCR beta chain. This specimen belongs to a study of blood T cell repertoires in COVID-19. Background on the study: The United States, Italy and Spain were the sources of the acute and convalescent COVID-19 samples. Sources were T cells, B-cell-depleted T cells, or PBMCs; the material itself was cDNA or gDNA.

Study processing details: Amplified reference gene primers provided the basis for estimating nucleated cell counts. TCRdb's table, derived via immunoSEQ multiplex PCR, lists solely in-frame clones and lacks some. V and J calls plus clone size are reproduced from that table; the DNA served to infer D and trimming. The sample carries 90,000 to 95,000 clones, more than 70% recorded once. The CDR3 is made up of 11 amino acids. Germline CDR1 KGHSH, CDR2 LQKENI. V was pared by 6 bases and J by 7 bases, with 7 bases between. This clonotype was obtained from a woman older than 75 with active COVID-19. The J gene is TRBJ2-1, the V gene TRBV18; no reliable D call. The sequenced material came from peripheral blood. CDR3 sequence: CASSSWNEQFF. DNA of the CDR3: TGTGCCAGCTCTAGTTGGAATGAGCAGTTCTTC.